This T cell receptor beta chain came from a study of blood T cell repertoires in COVID-19. Germline V gene lookup returns CDR1 GTSNPN and CDR2 SVGIG (reference sequence). The length of the CDR3 is 10 residues. Trimming removed 3 bases from V and 6 bases from J, with 5 bases in between. Repertoires were generated with immunoSEQ multiplex PCR, while TCRdb's copy carries only in-frame clones and drops some. This sample has roughly 300,000 clones, with roughly 85% found just once. The sequencing input was peripheral blood. This clonotype was obtained from a human donor in a cohort sampled during active COVID-19. V gene TRBV30 combines with J gene TRBJ1-2; possibly TRBD1 for D (5 bases). The chain's CDR3 is CAWRGDGYTF. In nucleotides, the CDR3 is TGTGCCTGGAGAGGGGATGGCTACACCTTC.